The rows below give T cell receptor beta chains drawn from one sample of a study of blood T cell repertoires in COVID-19. TCRdb's copy holds only in-frame clones and misses some; the assay was immunoSEQ multiplex PCR. The repertoire holds roughly 60,000 clones, with roughly 82% as singletons. The sequencing input was peripheral blood. These receptors were obtained from a woman aged 55-70 years with acute or convalescent COVID-19. The CDR3 runs from the conserved cysteine through the conserved F or W. The D gene is left open where the match is weak. Clone sizes are given selectively: once, few, many, or a class where the clone is expanded.

v_call	d_call	clone_size	j_call	cdr3_aa	cdr3_nt
TRBV24-1	NA	few	TRBJ2-1	CATSDPNPGVTSYNEQFF	TGTGCCACCAGTGATCCCAACCCGGGTGTAACCTCCTACAATGAGCAGTTCTTC
TRBV2	NA	NA	TRBJ1-4	CASSEAPQGGGKLFF	TGTGCCAGCAGTGAAGCGCCCCAGGGTGGCGGAAAACTGTTTTTT
TRBV24-1	NA	NA	TRBJ1-5	CATSWGVGQPQHF	TGTGCCACCAGCTGGGGCGTTGGTCAGCCCCAGCATTTT
TRBV19	NA	NA	TRBJ1-1	CASTSFTTVNTEAFF	TGTGCCAGTACTTCCTTTACAACAGTGAACACTGAAGCTTTCTTT
TRBV12-3/TRBV12-4	NA	NA	TRBJ1-2	CASSLVRGGGYTF	TGTGCCAGCAGTTTAGTGAGGGGAGGTGGCTACACCTTC
TRBV6-6	TRBD1	NA	TRBJ1-1	CASRLGQGNTEAFF	TGTGCCAGCAGGCTCGGACAGGGGAACACTGAAGCTTTCTTT
TRBV21-1	NA	NA	TRBJ1-6	CASGALVCGSYNSPLHF	TGTGCCAGCGGGGCCCTCGTTTGCGGCTCCTATAATTCACCCCTCCACTTT
TRBV6-6	TRBD1	NA	TRBJ1-2	CASSPDIPGQGIYGYTF	TGTGCCAGCAGTCCTGATATACCGGGACAGGGGATCTATGGCTACACCTTC
TRBV6-6	NA	once	TRBJ2-3	CASTDSWGGPDTQYF	TGTGCCAGCACCGACTCCTGGGGGGGCCCAGATACGCAGTATTTT
TRBV5-1	TRBD1	once	TRBJ2-3	CASSLEGAEDTQYF	TGCGCCAGCAGCTTGGAGGGGGCTGAAGATACGCAGTATTTT
TRBV6-4	TRBD1	once	TRBJ2-1	CASSRGTGYNEQFF	TGTGCCAGCAGTCGCGGGACAGGGTACAATGAGCAGTTCTTC
TRBV5-4	NA	NA	TRBJ1-3	CASSFLSGNTIYF	TGTGCCAGCAGCTTCCTTTCTGGAAACACCATATATTTT
TRBV10-3	TRBD1	NA	TRBJ1-1	CAISVTGAINTEAFF	TGTGCCATCAGTGTGACAGGGGCGATCAACACTGAAGCTTTCTTT
TRBV21-1	NA	NA	TRBJ1-5	CASSKCHRGSRQPQHF	TGTGCCAGCAGCAAATGCCACAGGGGGTCTAGACAGCCCCAGCATTTT
TRBV6-5	NA	once	TRBJ2-3	CASSYGIGGTDTQYF	TGTGCCAGCAGTTACGGTATCGGGGGCACAGATACGCAGTATTTT
TRBV5-1	NA	NA	TRBJ1-2	CASSPDNAGVGSYGYTF	TGCGCCAGCAGCCCAGACAATGCGGGGGTTGGGAGCTATGGCTACACCTTC
TRBV3-1/TRBV3-2	NA	NA	TRBJ1-5	CASSGSNQPQHF	TGTGCCAGCTCGGGTAGCAATCAGCCCCAGCATTTT
TRBV5-1	TRBD2	NA	TRBJ2-3	CASRRSGASTDTQYF	TGCGCCAGCAGAAGAAGCGGGGCTAGCACAGATACGCAGTATTTT
TRBV30	NA	NA	TRBJ2-7	CAWSPGSPYEQYF	TGTGCCTGGAGCCCGGGATCCCCCTACGAGCAGTACTTC
TRBV7-3	TRBD2	NA	TRBJ2-3	CASSSRGAPRHTQYF	TGTGCCAGCAGCTCGCGGGGGGCCCCCCGACATACGCAGTATTTT
TRBV28	TRBD1	NA	TRBJ1-3	CASSPGGLGNTIYF	TGTGCCAGCAGTCCAGGGGGGTTAGGAAACACCATATATTTT
TRBV5-5	NA	NA	TRBJ1-3	CASSQDRASTIYF	TGTGCCAGCAGCCAGGACAGAGCGAGCACCATATATTTT
TRBV19	NA	NA	TRBJ1-5	CASRPPGATGYNQPQHF	TGTGCCAGTAGACCTCCAGGGGCCACGGGTTACAATCAGCCCCAGCATTTT
TRBV4-1	NA	NA	TRBJ1-2	CASSQEAGNSYGYTF	TGCGCCAGCAGCCAAGAGGCAGGGAACAGCTATGGCTACACCTTC
TRBV30	TRBD1	NA	TRBJ1-1	CAWRNRGGPLTEAFF	TGTGCCTGGAGAAACAGGGGGGGTCCCCTTACTGAAGCTTTCTTT
TRBV7-9	TRBD1	NA	TRBJ2-7	CASSPLGQGIGPYEQYF	TGTGCCAGCAGCCCCCTTGGACAGGGAATCGGGCCATACGAGCAGTACTTC
TRBV5-1	TRBD1	NA	TRBJ1-4	CASSSGTGGRIDGKLFF	TGCGCCAGCAGCTCCGGGACAGGAGGAAGGATTGATGGAAAACTGTTTTTT
TRBV25-1	NA	NA	TRBJ1-2	CASSDQRQSRGYGYTF	TGTGCCAGCAGTGATCAAAGACAGTCTCGCGGTTATGGCTACACCTTC
TRBV9	TRBD1	NA	TRBJ2-7	CASSRQGALPYEQYF	TGTGCCAGCAGTAGACAGGGGGCCCTCCCCTACGAGCAGTACTTC
TRBV10-2	TRBD2	NA	TRBJ2-1	CASSIFGGASDEQFF	TGCGCCAGCAGTATTTTCGGGGGGGCTTCGGACGAGCAGTTCTTC
TRBV5-1	NA	NA	TRBJ1-2	CASSREMTNYGYTF	TGCGCCAGCAGCCGTGAAATGACAAATTATGGCTACACCTTC
TRBV19	TRBD2	NA	TRBJ2-3	CASRDSRGGLGNTQYF	TGTGCCAGTAGAGATTCCCGCGGGGGGCTCGGGAATACGCAGTATTTT
TRBV3-1/TRBV3-2	NA	NA	TRBJ1-2	CASSSMDGYTF	TGTGCCAGCAGTAGTATGGATGGCTACACCTTC
TRBV15	TRBD1	NA	TRBJ1-5	CATSRDGQGHQPQHF	TGTGCCACCAGCAGAGATGGACAGGGTCACCAGCCCCAGCATTTT
TRBV4-1	NA	NA	TRBJ2-5	CASSQAAGVWETQYF	TGCGCCAGCAGCCAAGCGGCAGGGGTGTGGGAGACCCAGTACTTC
TRBV24-1	NA	NA	TRBJ1-2	CATSDWGDGGGYTF	TGTGCCACCAGTGATTGGGGAGACGGCGGGGGCTACACCTTC
TRBV7-3	TRBD2	NA	TRBJ2-1	CASSFTSGGSKGEQFF	TGTGCCAGCAGCTTCACTAGCGGGGGTAGTAAGGGTGAGCAGTTCTTC
TRBV7-9	TRBD1	NA	TRBJ1-1	CASSFYGTGISLTEAFF	TGTGCCAGCAGCTTTTACGGGACAGGGATTTCCCTCACTGAAGCTTTCTTT
TRBV5-6	TRBD1	NA	TRBJ1-2	CASRIPQGGGYTF	TGTGCCAGCAGGATCCCCCAGGGGGGTGGCTACACCTTC
TRBV7-2	TRBD2	NA	TRBJ2-3	CASSLSPRGGRDTQYF	TGTGCCAGCAGTTTATCCCCCCGGGGGGGCCGTGATACGCAGTATTTT
TRBV5-1	NA	NA	TRBJ2-6	CASSLVVSGANVLTF	TGCGCCAGCAGCTTGGTCGTGTCTGGGGCCAACGTCCTGACTTTC
TRBV6-1	TRBD1	once	TRBJ2-7	CASSESTGGLEQYF	TGTGCCAGCAGTGAATCAACAGGGGGTCTCGAGCAGTACTTC
TRBV5-5	NA	NA	TRBJ1-5	CASSLEAGVQPQHF	TGTGCCAGCAGCTTGGAGGCAGGGGTTCAGCCCCAGCATTTT
TRBV7-9	NA	NA	TRBJ1-4	CASSLDGTGVGEKLFF	TGTGCCAGCAGCTTAGATGGAACGGGTGTTGGTGAAAAACTGTTTTTT
TRBV5-1	TRBD2	NA	TRBJ2-5	CASSLGSGGKETQYF	TGCGCCAGCAGCTTAGGTAGCGGGGGGAAAGAGACCCAGTACTTC
TRBV9	TRBD1	NA	TRBJ1-1	CASSVHQPGQGGAEAFF	TGTGCCAGCAGCGTTCACCAACCGGGACAGGGGGGGGCTGAAGCTTTCTTT
TRBV19	TRBD2	NA	TRBJ2-3	CASSIGGGADTQYF	TGTGCCAGTAGTATAGGGGGAGGGGCAGATACGCAGTATTTT
TRBV4-2	NA	NA	TRBJ2-7	CASSPRKGDEQYF	TGTGCCAGCAGCCCCCGTAAGGGGGACGAGCAGTACTTC
TRBV5-1	TRBD2	NA	TRBJ2-5	CASSFSGGAYAETQYF	TGCGCCAGCAGCTTCAGCGGGGGGGCCTATGCTGAGACCCAGTACTTC
TRBV5-1	NA	NA	TRBJ1-2	CASSLGDRGYTF	TGCGCCAGCAGCTTAGGGGATCGTGGCTACACCTTC
TRBV2	NA	NA	TRBJ1-5	CASDGTGSNQPQHF	TGTGCCAGCGACGGGACTGGGAGCAATCAGCCCCAGCATTTT
TRBV6-1	NA	NA	TRBJ1-3	CASSAVMGRARRGNTIYF	TGTGCCAGCAGTGCTGTTATGGGCCGGGCCCGGAGGGGAAACACCATATATTTT
TRBV24-1	NA	NA	TRBJ1-1	CATSVPGLNTEAFF	TGTGCCACCAGTGTACCGGGGTTGAACACTGAAGCTTTCTTT
TRBV9	NA	once	TRBJ2-5	CASSPRLSGETQYF	TGTGCCAGCAGCCCCCGGCTGTCAGGGGAGACCCAGTACTTC